Listed below are T cell receptor beta chains from one sample, sequenced in a study of human T cells and chemical hapten exposure. One entry per CDR3 protein results from TCRdb running MiXCR on the RACE reads. The profile covers about 64,000 distinct CDR3 sequences, with approximately 10% appearing a single time and approximately 2% taken by the ten largest. Sequencing was performed on whole blood, taken in connection with sensitization to the hapten diphenylcyclopropenone (DPC). All receptors come from a woman in her twenties or thirties with alopecia areata. Some clones in this sample may be carry-over from other donors' samples. Both conserved end residues are trimmed from each CDR3.

cdr3_length: 15; v_call: TRBV9; cdr3_aa: ASSARRIIGPNTEAF
cdr3_length: 12; v_call: TRBV20-1; cdr3_aa: SATAPGRSDTQY
cdr3_length: 13; v_call: TRBV5-1; cdr3_aa: ASSLASAGGETQY
cdr3_length: 15; v_call: TRBV5-1; cdr3_aa: ASSTGLAGGNYNEQF
cdr3_length: 13; v_call: TRBV12-3/TRBV12-4; cdr3_aa: ASSVPGLPPYEQY
cdr3_length: 13; v_call: TRBV18; cdr3_aa: ASSPPAGQNYGYT
cdr3_length: 14; v_call: TRBV28; cdr3_aa: ASSFKGFYSNQTQH
cdr3_length: 13; v_call: TRBV20-1; cdr3_aa: SARDLTSGPYEQY
cdr3_length: 11; v_call: TRBV29-1; cdr3_aa: SAGQGRNSPLH
cdr3_length: 11; v_call: TRBV10-3; cdr3_aa: ATRGQGGETQY
cdr3_length: 12; v_call: TRBV6-2/TRBV6-3; cdr3_aa: ASSSGRGADTQY
cdr3_length: 15; v_call: TRBV7-2; cdr3_aa: ASSLVPSVRNTGELF
cdr3_length: 12; v_call: TRBV2; cdr3_aa: ASSEVTTNTEAF
cdr3_length: 11; v_call: TRBV7-9; cdr3_aa: ASSLESDNEQF
cdr3_length: 13; v_call: TRBV7-9; cdr3_aa: ASSLPGQPVETQY
cdr3_length: 11; v_call: TRBV19; cdr3_aa: ASGRSSYNEQF
cdr3_length: 14; v_call: TRBV10-1; cdr3_aa: ASSESLRLSTDTQY
cdr3_length: 9; v_call: TRBV7-9; cdr3_aa: ASSDQETQY
cdr3_length: 12; v_call: TRBV5-6; cdr3_aa: ASSPWTLQGGYT
cdr3_length: 10; v_call: TRBV7-2; cdr3_aa: ASSLGRDPPY
cdr3_length: 11; v_call: TRBV7-9; cdr3_aa: ASSLYAGTEAF
cdr3_length: 14; v_call: TRBV12-3/TRBV12-4; cdr3_aa: ASSPNPGTSGNIQY